This T cell receptor (beta chain) appears in the sequencing data of a study of control samples from healthy donors and cancer patients. The repertoire was sequenced with immunoSEQ multiplex PCR; TCRdb's copy has only in-frame clones and lacks some. The sample holds roughly 170,000 clones, 85% to 95% seen once. With 4 bases removed from V and 7 bases from J, the gap between germline ends came to 14 bases. This CDR3 spans 13 amino acids. The germline V gene has CDR1 SGHNT and CDR2 YYREEE (reference sequence). The TCR originated in a man in his late teens or twenties in good health. This chain links TRBV5-4 with TRBJ1-2; the D gene is possibly TRBD1 (5 bases). The sample comprised blood. The CDR3 loop is CASSPRGEAGYTF. The CDR3 nucleotides read TGTGCCAGCAGCCCGCGGGGGGAGGCTGGCTACACCTTC.